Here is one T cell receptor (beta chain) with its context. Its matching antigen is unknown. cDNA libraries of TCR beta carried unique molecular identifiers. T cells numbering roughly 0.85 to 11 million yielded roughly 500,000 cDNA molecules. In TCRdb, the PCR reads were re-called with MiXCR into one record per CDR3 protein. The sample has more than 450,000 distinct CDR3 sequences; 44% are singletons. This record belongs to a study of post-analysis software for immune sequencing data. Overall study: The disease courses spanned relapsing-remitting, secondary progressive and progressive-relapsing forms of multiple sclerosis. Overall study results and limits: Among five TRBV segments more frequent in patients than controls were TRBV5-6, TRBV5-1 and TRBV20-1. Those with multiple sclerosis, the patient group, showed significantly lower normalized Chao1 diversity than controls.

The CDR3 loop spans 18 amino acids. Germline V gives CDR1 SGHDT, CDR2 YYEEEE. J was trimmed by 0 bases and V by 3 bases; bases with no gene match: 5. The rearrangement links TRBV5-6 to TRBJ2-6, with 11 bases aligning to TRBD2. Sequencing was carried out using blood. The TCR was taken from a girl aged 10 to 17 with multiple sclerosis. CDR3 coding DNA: TGTGCCAGCAGCTGGGGACTAGCGGTCTCCTCTGGGGCCAACGTCCTGACTTTC. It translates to CASSWGLAVSSGANVLTF.